Below, 9 T cell receptor beta chains from the same sample are listed, as sequenced in a study of T cell responses to AZD1222 COVID-19 vaccine. The data were produced by immunoSEQ multiplex PCR, yet TCRdb's version contains in-frame clones alone and is incomplete. Of 85,000 to 90,000 clones listed, around 90% are singletons. Source: peripheral blood, taken on day 0 of MenACWY control vaccination. The source of these receptors is an adult in good health.

The chain recombines TRBV10-3 with TRBJ2-2, with 8 bases that match TRBD1. V was pared by 7 bases and J by 1 base, with 2 bases of the junction left unmatched. CDR3 size: 14 residues. Germline values: CDR1 ENHRY, CDR2 SYGVKD. CDR3 DNA: TGTGCCATCAAAGGGACAGGGAACACCGGGGAGCTGTTTTTT. This encodes CAIKGTGNTGELFF.

The CDR3 sequence: CASSYGGSGGEKLFF. The CDR3 coding sequence is TGTGCCAGCAGTTACGGGGGCAGCGGCGGTGAAAAACTGTTTTTT. This chain links TRBV6-5 with TRBJ1-4, with a possible D match to TRBD1 (6 bases). V lost 2 bases to trimming and J lost 7 bases, with 14 bases between them. CDR1 and CDR2 from the germline V gene are MNHEY and SVGAGI. This CDR3 is 15 amino acids long.

This rearrangement joins TRBV6-5 to TRBJ1-2, with a weak D call TRBD1 (6 bases). Deletions cut 1 base from V and 8 bases from J, with 17 bases between. Germline V lookup: CDR1 MNHEY, CDR2 SVGAGI. This CDR3 has 15 residues. In DNA, the CDR3 is TGTGCCAGCAGTTACTTTTACGGGGGCCCGGGGGGCTACACCTTC. Protein sequence: CASSYFYGGPGGYTF.

The genes are TRBV6-5 and TRBJ2-7, with 15 bases identical to TRBD2. This CDR3 region has 16 residues. CDR1 and CDR2 (germline): MNHEY, SVGAGI. The junction had 2 bases not matched to a gene; V was cut back by 4 bases and J by 1 base. The CDR3 bases are TGTGCCAGCAGTTCCGGGACTAGCGGGGGGTCCTACGAGCAGTACTTC. Translating it yields CASSSGTSGGSYEQYF.

The chain uses TRBV30 and TRBJ1-1; 12 bases agree with TRBD1. J was trimmed by 5 bases and V by 1 base; bases with no gene match: 5. The CDR3 is 15 residues long. Germline V CDR1 and CDR2: GTSNPN, SVGIG (reference sequence). This CDR3 reads CAWSEGTGGETEAFF. Here the CDR3 DNA reads TGTGCCTGGAGTGAAGGGACAGGGGGCGAAACTGAAGCTTTCTTT.

The genes are TRBV5-1 and TRBJ2-5; D is undetermined. Looked up from germline, CDR1 is SGHRS and CDR2 is YFSETQ. This CDR3 has 11 residues. Trimming shortened V by 4 bases and J by 5 bases, and 6 bases separated the two germline ends. The CDR3 DNA follows: TGCGCCAGCAGCGCACAGGAGACCCAGTACTTC. It encodes CASSAQETQYF. Looking up the rest from reference TRBV5-1 and TRBJ2-5 gives the full variable domain: KAGVTQTPRYLIKTRGQQVTLSCSPISGHRSVSWYQQTPGQGLQFLFEYFSETQRNKGNFPGRFSGRQFSNSRSEMNVSTLELGDSALYLCASSAQETQYFGPGTRLLVL.

The rearrangement links TRBV5-4 to TRBJ1-4; TRBD1 is a possible D gene (5 bases). Germline-derived CDR1 and CDR2 are SGHNT and YYREEE (reference sequence). The CDR3 is 13 amino acids. Trimming removed 1 base from V and 7 bases from J, with 8 bases in between. CDR3 protein: CASSLRGAEKLFF. CDR3 nucleotides: TGTGCCAGCAGCTTGCGAGGGGCTGAAAAACTGTTTTTT.

The chain combines TRBV3-1 (or the pseudogene TRBV3-2) with TRBJ2-3, with D unclear. Germline V gene data show CDR1 as LGHDT and CDR2 as YNNKEL (reference sequence). V was trimmed by 2 bases and J by 0 bases, leaving 21 bases between them. CDR3 length: 19 amino acids. DNA for the CDR3: TGTGCCAGCAGCCAAAGCATCGCCAGTCCGACGTATAGCACAGATACGCAGTATTTT. Amino acids: CASSQSIASPTYSTDTQYF.

The chain couples TRBV7-9 to TRBJ1-3, with 7 bases that match TRBD1. CDR1 is SEHNR and CDR2 is FQNEAQ in the germline V gene (reference sequence). V lost 3 bases to trimming and J lost 4 bases; unmatched junction nucleotides: 6. The CDR3 length is 15 residues. Written as DNA, the CDR3 is TGTGCCAGCAGCTTTTACAGGGGCACGGGAAACACCATATATTTT. This codes for CASSFYRGTGNTIYF.